This TCR beta chain was sequenced for a study of blood T cell repertoires in COVID-19. Study as a whole: T cells, B-cell-depleted T cells, or PBMCs supplied cDNA or gDNA.

The CDR3 has 13 residues. Germline V CDR1 and CDR2: MNHEY, SVGAGI. V was trimmed by 10 bases and J by 4 bases, leaving 13 bases between them. This table comes from immunoSEQ multiplex PCR, and its TCRdb copy is limited to in-frame clones, with some not included. The repertoire holds roughly 90,000 clones, with around 86% as singletons. The genes are TRBV6-5 and TRBJ1-4, with a possible D match to TRBD1 (6 bases). Sequencing was carried out using peripheral blood. This receptor was identified in a woman between 65 and 79 years old with acute or convalescent COVID-19. The CDR3 DNA sequence: TGTGCCATCTCGGACAGTGATAATGAAAAACTGTTTTTT. This sequence encodes CAISDSDNEKLFF.